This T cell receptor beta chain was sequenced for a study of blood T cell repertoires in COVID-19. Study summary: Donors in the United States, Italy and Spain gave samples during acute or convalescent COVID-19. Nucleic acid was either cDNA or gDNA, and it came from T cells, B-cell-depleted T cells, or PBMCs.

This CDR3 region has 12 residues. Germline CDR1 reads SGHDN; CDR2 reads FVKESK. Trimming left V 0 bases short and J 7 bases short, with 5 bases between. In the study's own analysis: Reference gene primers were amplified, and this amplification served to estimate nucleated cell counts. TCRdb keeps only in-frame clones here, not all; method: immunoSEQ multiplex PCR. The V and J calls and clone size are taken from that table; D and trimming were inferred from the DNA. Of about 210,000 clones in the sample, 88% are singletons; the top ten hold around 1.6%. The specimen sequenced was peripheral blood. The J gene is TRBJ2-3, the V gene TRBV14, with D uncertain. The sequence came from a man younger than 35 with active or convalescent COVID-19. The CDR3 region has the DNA TGTGCCAGCAGCCAAGATCAAAATACGCAGTATTTT. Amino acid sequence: CASSQDQNTQYF.